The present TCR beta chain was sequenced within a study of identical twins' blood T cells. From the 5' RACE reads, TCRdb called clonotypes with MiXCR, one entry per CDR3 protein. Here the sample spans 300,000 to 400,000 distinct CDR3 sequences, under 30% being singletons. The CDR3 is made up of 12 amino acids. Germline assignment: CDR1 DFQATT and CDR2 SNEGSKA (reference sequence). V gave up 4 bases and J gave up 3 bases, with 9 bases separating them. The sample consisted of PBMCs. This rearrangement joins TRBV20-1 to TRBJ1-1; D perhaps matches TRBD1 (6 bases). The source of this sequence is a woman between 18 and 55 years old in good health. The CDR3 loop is CSATDSYTEAFF. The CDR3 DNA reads TGCAGTGCTACGGACAGTTACACTGAAGCTTTCTTT.